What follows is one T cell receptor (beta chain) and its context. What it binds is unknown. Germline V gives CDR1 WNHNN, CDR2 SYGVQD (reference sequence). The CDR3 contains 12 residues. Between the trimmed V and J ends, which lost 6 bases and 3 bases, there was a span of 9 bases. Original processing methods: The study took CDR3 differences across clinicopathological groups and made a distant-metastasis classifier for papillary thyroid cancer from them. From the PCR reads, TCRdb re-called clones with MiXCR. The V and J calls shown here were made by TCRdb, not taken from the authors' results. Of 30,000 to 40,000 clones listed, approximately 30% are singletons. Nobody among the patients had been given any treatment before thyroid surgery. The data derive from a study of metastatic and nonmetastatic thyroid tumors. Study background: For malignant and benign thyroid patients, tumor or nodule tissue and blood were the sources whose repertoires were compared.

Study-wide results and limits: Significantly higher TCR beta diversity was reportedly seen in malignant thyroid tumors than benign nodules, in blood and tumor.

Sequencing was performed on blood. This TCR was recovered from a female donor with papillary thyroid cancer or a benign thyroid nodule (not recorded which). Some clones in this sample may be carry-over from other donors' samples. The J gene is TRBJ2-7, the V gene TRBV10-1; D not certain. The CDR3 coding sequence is TGCGCCAGCAGCGATTCGGACTACGAGCAGTACTTC. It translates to CASSDSDYEQYF.